A single TCR beta chain is shown here with its context. Its specificity is not known. Collection of blood occurred at baseline, at cycle 4 day 1, and at cycle 7 day 1. The data originate from a study of OX40 agonist ivuxolimab in advanced cancers. Study at large: Having had anti-PD-1, anti-PD-L1 or anti-CTLA-4 therapy before was allowed, and under 50% had some. The study's findings and limits: The antigen specificity of the peripheral T cells (those that were expanded) was not determined. Some of the lowest clonal expansion was seen in partial responders at 0.1-3.0 mg/kg.

Sequencing used immunoSEQ multiplex PCR; TCRdb keeps in-frame clones, though not all of them. Seen here are tens of thousands of clones, over 80% observed once, and the top ten hold about 7.7%. Trimming removed 1 base at V and 0 bases at J, with 12 bases between. This CDR3 region has 16 residues. Looked up from germline, CDR1 is SGDLS and CDR2 is YYNGEE. This sequence joins TRBV9 and TRBJ2-3; tentative D call: TRBD2 (6 bases). Sequencing was performed on CD4+ or CD8+ T cells sorted from blood, taken in a trial of the OX40 agonist ivuxolimab. This TCR was sampled from an adult with an advanced solid tumor such as melanoma, head and neck, liver or kidney cancer. Here the CDR3 reads CASSVLGDFSTDTQYF. The CDR3 DNA reads as TGTGCCAGCAGCGTACTAGGGGACTTTAGCACAGATACGCAGTATTTT.